These 2 T cell receptor beta chains came from one sample sequenced in a study of spatial heterogeneity in lung cancer. Time point reported: sample taken at primary tumor resection. Notes on the study in general: How many expanded intratumoral alpha and beta TCRs were present tracked the tumor mutation count, which was a count of nonsynonymous mutations.

No cognate antigen is known for these TCRs. TCRdb passed the 5' RACE reads through MiXCR, listing each CDR3 protein once. The profile shows hundreds of distinct CDR3 sequences, 25% to 30% of them singletons. The source material was lung tumor tissue, sampled at surgery. The receptors stem from a male donor with early-stage non-small cell lung cancer.

V gene TRBV13 combines with J gene TRBJ2-1; tentative D call: TRBD1 (5 bases). Trimming cost V 3 bases and J 5 bases, with 17 bases left between them. The CDR3 runs 16 residues. Germline CDR1 is PRHDT and CDR2 is FYEKMQ (reference sequence). CDR3 sequence reads: CASSFRGSLGDNEQFF. CDR3 nucleotides: TGTGCCAGCAGCTTTAGGGGTTCTCTTGGGGACAATGAGCAGTTCTTC. Based on the CDR3 plus reference TRBV13 and TRBJ2-1, the full variable domain is AAGVIQSPRHLIKEKRETATLKCYPIPRHDTVYWYQQGPGQDPQFLISFYEKMQSDKGSIPDRFSAQQFSDYHSELNMSSLELGDSALYFCASSFRGSLGDNEQFFGPGTRLTVL.

In its sample, this clonotype is medium-sized. The chain couples TRBV7-2 to TRBJ1-5, with no clear D. This CDR3 region has 14 residues. The germline gives CDR1 SGHTA, CDR2 FQGNSA. V was clipped by 0 bases and J by 5 bases, with 8 bases between them. The CDR3 DNA follows: TGTGCCAGCAGCTTAGCCGTCGGGTATCAGCCCCAGCATTTT. It yields the protein CASSLAVGYQPQHF.